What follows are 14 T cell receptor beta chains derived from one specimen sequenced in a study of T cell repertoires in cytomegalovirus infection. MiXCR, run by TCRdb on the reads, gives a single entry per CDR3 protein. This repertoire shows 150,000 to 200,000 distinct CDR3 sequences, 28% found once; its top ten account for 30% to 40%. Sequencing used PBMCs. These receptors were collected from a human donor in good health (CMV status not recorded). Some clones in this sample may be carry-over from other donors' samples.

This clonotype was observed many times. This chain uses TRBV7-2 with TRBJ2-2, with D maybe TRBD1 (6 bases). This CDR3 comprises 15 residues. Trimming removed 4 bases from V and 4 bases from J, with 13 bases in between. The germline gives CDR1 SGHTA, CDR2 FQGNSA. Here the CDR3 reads CASSSQGRGTGELFF. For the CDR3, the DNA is TGTGCCAGCAGCTCACAGGGTCGGGGCACCGGGGAGCTGTTTTTT.

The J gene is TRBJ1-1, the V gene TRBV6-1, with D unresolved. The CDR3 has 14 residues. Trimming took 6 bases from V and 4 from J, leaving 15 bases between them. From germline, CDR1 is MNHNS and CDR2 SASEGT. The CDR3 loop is CASSPGSAATEAFF. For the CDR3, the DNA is TGTGCCAGCAGCCCCGGGTCGGCGGCCACTGAAGCTTTCTTT.

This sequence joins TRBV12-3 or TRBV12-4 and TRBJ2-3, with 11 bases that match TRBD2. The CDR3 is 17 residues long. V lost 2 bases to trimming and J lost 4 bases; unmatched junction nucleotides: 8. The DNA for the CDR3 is TGTGCCAGCAGTTTAAAGCTAGCGGGGGGTTTCGCAGATACGCAGTATTTT. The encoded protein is CASSLKLAGGFADTQYF.

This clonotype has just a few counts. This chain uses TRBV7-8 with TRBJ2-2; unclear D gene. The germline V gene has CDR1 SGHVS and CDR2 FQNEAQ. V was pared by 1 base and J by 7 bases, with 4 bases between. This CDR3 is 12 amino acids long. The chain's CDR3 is CASSLGLGELFF. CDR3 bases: TGTGCCAGCAGCTTAGGACTCGGGGAGCTGTTTTTT.

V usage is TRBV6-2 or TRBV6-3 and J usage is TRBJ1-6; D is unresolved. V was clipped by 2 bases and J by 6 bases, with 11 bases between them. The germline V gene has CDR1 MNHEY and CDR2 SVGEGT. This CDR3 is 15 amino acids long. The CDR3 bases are TGTGCCAGCAGTTACAATGGACCTCCTAATTCACCCCTCCACTTT. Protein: CASSYNGPPNSPLHF.

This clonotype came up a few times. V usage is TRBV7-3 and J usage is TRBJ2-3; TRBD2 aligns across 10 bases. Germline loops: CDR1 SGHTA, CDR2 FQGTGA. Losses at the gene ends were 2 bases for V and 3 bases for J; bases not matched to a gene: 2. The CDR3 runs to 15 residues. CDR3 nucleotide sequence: TGTGCCAGCAGCTTATCTAGCGGGGGAACAGATACGCAGTATTTT. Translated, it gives CASSLSSGGTDTQYF.

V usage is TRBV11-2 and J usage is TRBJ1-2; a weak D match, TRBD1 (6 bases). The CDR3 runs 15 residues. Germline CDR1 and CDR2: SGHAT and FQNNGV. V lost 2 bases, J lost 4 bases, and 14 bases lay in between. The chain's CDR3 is CASSLPTRGAYGYTF. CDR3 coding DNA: TGTGCCAGCAGCTTACCTACCAGGGGAGCCTATGGCTACACCTTC.

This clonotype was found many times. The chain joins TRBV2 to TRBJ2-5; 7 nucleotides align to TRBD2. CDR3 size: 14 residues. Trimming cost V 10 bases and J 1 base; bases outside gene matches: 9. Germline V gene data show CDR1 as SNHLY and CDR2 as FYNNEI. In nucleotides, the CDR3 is TGTGCCACCAAGGAGCGGGACTCCCAAGAGACCCAGTACTTC. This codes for CATKERDSQETQYF.

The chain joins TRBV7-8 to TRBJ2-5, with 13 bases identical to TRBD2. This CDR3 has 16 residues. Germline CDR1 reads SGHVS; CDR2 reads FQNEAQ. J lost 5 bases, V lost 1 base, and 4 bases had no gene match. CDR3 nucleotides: TGTGCCAGCAGCTTAGGGACTAGCGGGGGCGGGGAGACCCAGTACTTC. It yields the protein CASSLGTSGGGETQYF.

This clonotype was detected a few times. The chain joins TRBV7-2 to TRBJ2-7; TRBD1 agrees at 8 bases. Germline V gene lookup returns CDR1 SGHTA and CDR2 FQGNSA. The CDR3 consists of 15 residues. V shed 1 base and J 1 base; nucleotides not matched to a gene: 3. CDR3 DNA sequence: TGTGCCAGCAGCTTAGGGACAGGGCTGTCCTACGAGCAGTACTTC. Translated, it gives CASSLGTGLSYEQYF.

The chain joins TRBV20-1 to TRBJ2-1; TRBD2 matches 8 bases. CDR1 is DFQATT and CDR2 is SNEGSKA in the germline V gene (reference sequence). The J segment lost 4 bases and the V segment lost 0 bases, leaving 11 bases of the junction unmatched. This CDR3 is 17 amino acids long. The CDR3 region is CSARDSSGSGGYNEQFF. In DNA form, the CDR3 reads TGCAGTGCTAGAGATTCTTCAGGAAGCGGGGGTTACAATGAGCAGTTCTTC.

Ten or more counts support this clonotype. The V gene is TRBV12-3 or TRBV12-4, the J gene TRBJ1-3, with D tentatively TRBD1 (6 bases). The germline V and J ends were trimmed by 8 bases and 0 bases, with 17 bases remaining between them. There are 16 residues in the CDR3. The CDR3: CASSLGGGLSGNTIYF. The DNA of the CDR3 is TGTGCCAGCTCCTTAGGGGGGGGACTCTCTGGAAACACCATATATTTT.

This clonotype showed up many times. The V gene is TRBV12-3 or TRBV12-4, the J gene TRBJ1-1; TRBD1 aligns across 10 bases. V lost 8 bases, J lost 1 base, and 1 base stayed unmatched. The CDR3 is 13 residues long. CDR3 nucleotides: TGTGCCAGCGGGGACAGGGGGAACACTGAAGCTTTCTTT. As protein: CASGDRGNTEAFF.

The CDR3, as DNA: TGTGCCAGCAGTTACCGGGACAGGGTTAATGAGCAGTTCTTC. Amino acid sequence: CASSYRDRVNEQFF. The chain combines TRBV6-2 or TRBV6-3 with TRBJ2-1, with TRBD1 identical over 9 bases. The V segment lost 2 bases and the J segment 7 bases; nucleotides outside the gene matches: 3. The CDR3 spans 14 residues. Germline CDR1 reads MNHEY; CDR2 reads SVGEGT.